This T cell receptor beta chain emerged from a study of cytotoxic CD8 clonotypes in ibrutinib-treated CLL. Study context: Included were 11 to 12 relapsed/refractory and 15 treatment-naive patients, of whom fewer than 18 were IGHV unmutated.

Method: immunoSEQ multiplex PCR; TCRdb's copy keeps in-frame clones and lacks some. The table lists roughly 110,000 clones, more than 55% of them singletons. The CDR3 consists of 16 residues. V was pared by 0 bases and J by 4 bases, with 15 bases between. The germline V gene has CDR1 MGHDK and CDR2 SYGVNS. The source is a human donor with chronic lymphocytic leukemia. The chain uses TRBV25-1 and TRBJ1-2; D may be TRBD1 (5 bases). The sample was PBMCs, taken after 24 months of ibrutinib treatment. This CDR3 reads CASSEYGRGRGYGYTF. CDR3 coding DNA: TGTGCCAGCAGTGAATACGGGAGGGGACGGGGCTATGGCTACACCTTC.